This is a list of T cell receptor beta chains from one sample in a study of blood T cell repertoires in COVID-19. Sequencing used immunoSEQ multiplex PCR; TCRdb keeps in-frame clones, though not all of them. The table records 200,000 to 250,000 clones, around four fifths of them present only once. Sample: peripheral blood. Source of these receptors: a woman in her 40s with active or convalescent COVID-19. Both conserved end residues are part of each CDR3. The D gene is left open where the match is weak. Clone size is given for some rows only: seen once, a few or many times, or a class if the clone is expanded.

.	TRBJ2-3	.	TRBV13	TGTGCCAGCAGCTTGGGGGGGCTTCAGTATTTT	CASSLGGLQYF
.	TRBJ2-1	.	TRBV5-1	TGCGCCAGCAGCTTGGAACGAGTGAGCAATGAGCAGTTCTTC	CASSLERVSNEQFF
.	TRBJ2-3	.	TRBV10-3	TGTGCCATCAGCCGGGATCCCGGCACAGATACGCAGTATTTT	CAISRDPGTDTQYF
many	TRBJ1-1	.	TRBV19	TGTGCCAGTACGGACAACCCCACTGAAGCTTTCTTT	CASTDNPTEAFF
once	TRBJ1-2	TRBD1	TRBV19	TGTGCCAGTAGTTCAACGGACAGGTCGAGCCTTAACTATGGCTACACCTTC	CASSSTDRSSLNYGYTF
.	TRBJ1-1	.	TRBV6-5	TGTGCCAGCAGTTCTCAGCGTAACACTGAAGCTTTCTTT	CASSSQRNTEAFF
.	TRBJ2-7	.	TRBV5-1	TGCGCCAGCAGCTTTCGATCGGGGTTAAGCTCCTACGAGCAGTACTTC	CASSFRSGLSSYEQYF
.	TRBJ2-2	TRBD1	TRBV2	TGTGCCAGCAGAAGGGGACAGAACTTTAGGACCGGGGAGCTGTTTTTT	CASRRGQNFRTGELFF
.	TRBJ1-4	.	TRBV27	TGTGCCAGCAGTTGGACCCGGAACCCGACAGCCGAAAAACTGTTTTTT	CASSWTRNPTAEKLFF
.	TRBJ1-2	TRBD1	TRBV4-1	TGCGCCAGCAGCCCGGGACAGGGGGCGCACTATGGCTACACCTTC	CASSPGQGAHYGYTF
.	TRBJ1-1	TRBD1	TRBV5-1	TGCGCCAGCAGCTTTGAGGGGGCTCCGGGAACTGAAGCTTTCTTT	CASSFEGAPGTEAFF
.	TRBJ1-5	TRBD1	TRBV2	TGTGCCAGCAGTGAGACCCCAGGGGGAAGACAGCCCCAGCATTTT	CASSETPGGRQPQHF
.	TRBJ2-1	TRBD2	TRBV30	TGTGCCTGGAGTGTAAGCGGGAGCTCCTACAATGAGCAGTTCTTC	CAWSVSGSSYNEQFF
once	TRBJ1-5	TRBD1	TRBV4-1	TGCGCCAGCAGCCAAGGGCGGACAGGAGCTATCAATCAGCCCCAGCATTTT	CASSQGRTGAINQPQHF
.	TRBJ2-2	TRBD1	TRBV6-4	TGTGCCAGCAGCATACAGGGGGCGCAAATCGGGGAGCTGTTTTTT	CASSIQGAQIGELFF
.	TRBJ1-1	.	TRBV7-3	TGTGCCAGCAGCTCGTCCCAATTGTCCAGGGGCCCCATGAACACTGAAGCTTTCTTT	CASSSSQLSRGPMNTEAFF
.	TRBJ1-5	.	TRBV6-5	TGTGCCAGCAGTTCCACGGGGGACAATCAGCCCCAGCATTTT	CASSSTGDNQPQHF
few	TRBJ1-6	.	TRBV27	TGTGCCAGCAGTTTCGACGAGAGGTATAATTCACCCCTCCACTTT	CASSFDERYNSPLHF
once	TRBJ2-7	.	TRBV19	TGTGCCAGTGGGGAGGACGAGCAGTACTTC	CASGEDEQYF
.	TRBJ1-1	.	TRBV5-1	TGCGCCAGCAGCTTGGCTTCCGACAGGCCTGAAGCTTTCTTT	CASSLASDRPEAFF
.	TRBJ1-1	.	TRBV7-4	TGTGCCAGCAGCCCGACTCCCACTGAGATGAACACTGAAGCTTTCTTT	CASSPTPTEMNTEAFF
.	TRBJ2-5	TRBD1	TRBV7-9	TGTGCCAGCAGCTTCACAGGGGTGGGGGAGACCCAGTACTTC	CASSFTGVGETQYF
.	TRBJ2-3	TRBD2	TRBV9	TGTGCCAGCAGCGTACTAGGGACTACCGCTACGCAGTATTTT	CASSVLGTTATQYF
once	TRBJ1-2	.	TRBV9	TGTGCCAGCAGCCCCCGACAGAACCTTTATGGCTACACCTTC	CASSPRQNLYGYTF
.	TRBJ2-2	.	TRBV7-3	TGTGCCAGCAGCTTAAGCGGAGGCACCGGGGAGCTGTTTTTT	CASSLSGGTGELFF
.	TRBJ2-7	.	TRBV20-1	TGCAGTGCCACGAGAGCCTACGAGCAGTACTTC	CSATRAYEQYF
.	TRBJ2-6	.	TRBV30	TGTGCCTGGACCCCGCACGGGTCTGGGGCCAACGTCCTGACTTTC	CAWTPHGSGANVLTF
.	TRBJ1-1	.	TRBV30	TGTGCCTGGAGGAACGGACTCGAAGCTTTCTTT	CAWRNGLEAFF
few	TRBJ2-1	TRBD2	TRBV7-9	TGTGCCAGCAGTTCCATAGCGGGGGGCGGGGATGAGCAGTTCTTC	CASSSIAGGGDEQFF
.	TRBJ1-5	.	TRBV12-3/TRBV12-4	TGTGCCAGCAGCCTATCGGACTATCCCCAGCATTTT	CASSLSDYPQHF
.	TRBJ1-5	.	TRBV6-5	TGTGCCAGCGGGCTGGATAGCAATCAGCCCCAGCATTTT	CASGLDSNQPQHF
.	TRBJ2-5	.	TRBV7-9	TGTGCCAGCAGCTTAGGTCCCTCACCGGTGGAGACCCAGTACTTC	CASSLGPSPVETQYF
.	TRBJ1-1	TRBD1	TRBV28	TGTGCCAGCAGGCCGACAGGGTACACTGAAGCTTTCTTT	CASRPTGYTEAFF
.	TRBJ2-7	.	TRBV2	TGTGCCAGCAGTGGTTACCGCGGCGGCGAGCAGTACTTC	CASSGYRGGEQYF
.	TRBJ2-3	.	TRBV4-2	TGTGCCAGCAGCCGGCGGGGCACCTGGGGCACAGATACGCAGTATTTT	CASSRRGTWGTDTQYF
.	TRBJ2-7	TRBD2	TRBV5-4	TGTGCCAGCAGCTTGGGAGCGGGGGGGCGCGAGCAGTACTTC	CASSLGAGGREQYF
.	TRBJ2-1	TRBD2	TRBV7-9	TGTGCCAGCAGCTATTTGGGACTAGCGGGGGGCCGGGATGAGCAGTTCTTC	CASSYLGLAGGRDEQFF
once	TRBJ2-3	.	TRBV28	TGTGCCAGCAGTTTGGGCCATACGCAGTATTTT	CASSLGHTQYF
.	TRBJ2-5	TRBD2	TRBV5-4	TGTGCCAGCAGCAGTTGGACTAGCGGGGGGCCGGAAGAAGAGACCCAGTACTTC	CASSSWTSGGPEEETQYF
.	TRBJ2-5	TRBD1	TRBV25-1	TGTGCCAGCAGTGTTCCGACAGGGGGGCGAGAGACCCAGTACTTC	CASSVPTGGRETQYF
.	TRBJ1-2	.	TRBV30	TGTGCCTGGAGTCCCAGGGGAACATATGGCTACACCTTC	CAWSPRGTYGYTF
once	TRBJ1-2	TRBD1	TRBV5-1	TGCGCCAGCAGCTTAATGGGACAGGGCTCTGGCTACACCTTC	CASSLMGQGSGYTF
.	TRBJ2-1	TRBD2	TRBV12-5	TGTGCTAGTGGTTTGGTATGGTCCGGGGGGGCTATTAGTGAGCAGTTCTTC	CASGLVWSGGAISEQFF
.	TRBJ1-1	TRBD1	TRBV6-6	TGTGCCAGCAGTCCTAGAACAGGGGGCACTGAAGCTTTCTTT	CASSPRTGGTEAFF
.	TRBJ2-3	TRBD2	TRBV14	TGTGCCAGCAGCCAAAGAAGCGGTAGCGGGGGAACAGATACGCAGTATTTT	CASSQRSGSGGTDTQYF
.	TRBJ1-1	TRBD1	TRBV11-3	TGTGCCAGCAGCCCCCGACAGGGGGCCGCTGAAGCTTTCTTT	CASSPRQGAAEAFF
.	TRBJ1-5	TRBD1	TRBV15	TGTGCCACCACGCCCGACAGGGGTCTTCAGCCCCAGCATTTT	CATTPDRGLQPQHF